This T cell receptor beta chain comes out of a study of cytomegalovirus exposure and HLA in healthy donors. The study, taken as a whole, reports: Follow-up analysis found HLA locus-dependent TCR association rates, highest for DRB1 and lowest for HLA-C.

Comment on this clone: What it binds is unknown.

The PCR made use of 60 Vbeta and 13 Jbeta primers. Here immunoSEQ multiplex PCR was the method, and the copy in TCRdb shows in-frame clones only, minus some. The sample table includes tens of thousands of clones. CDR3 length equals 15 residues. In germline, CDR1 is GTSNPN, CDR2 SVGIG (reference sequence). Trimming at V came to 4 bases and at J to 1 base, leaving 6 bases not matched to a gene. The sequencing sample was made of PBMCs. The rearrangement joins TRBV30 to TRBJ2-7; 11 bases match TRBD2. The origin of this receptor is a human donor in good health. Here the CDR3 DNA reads TGTGCCTGGAACCCCACTAGCGGGGGATCCTACGAGCAGTACTTC. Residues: CAWNPTSGGSYEQYF. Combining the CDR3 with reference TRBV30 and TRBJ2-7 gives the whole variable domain SQTIHQWPATLVQPVGSPLSLECTVEGTSNPNLYWYRQAAGRGLQLLFYSVGIGQISSEVPQNLSASRPQDRQFILSSKKLLLSDSGFYLCAWNPTSGGSYEQYFGPGTRLTVT.